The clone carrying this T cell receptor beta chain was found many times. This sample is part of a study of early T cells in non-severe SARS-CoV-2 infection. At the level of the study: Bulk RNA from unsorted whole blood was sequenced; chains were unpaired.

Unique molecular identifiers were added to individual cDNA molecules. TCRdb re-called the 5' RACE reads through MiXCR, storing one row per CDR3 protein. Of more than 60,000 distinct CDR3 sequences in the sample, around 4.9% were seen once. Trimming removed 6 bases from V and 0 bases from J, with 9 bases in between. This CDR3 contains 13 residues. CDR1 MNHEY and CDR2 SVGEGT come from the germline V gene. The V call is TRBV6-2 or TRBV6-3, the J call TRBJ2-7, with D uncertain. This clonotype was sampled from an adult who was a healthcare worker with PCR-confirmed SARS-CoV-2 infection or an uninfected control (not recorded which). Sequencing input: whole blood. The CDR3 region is CASRVDGSYEQYF. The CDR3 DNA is TGTGCCAGCAGGGTCGACGGCTCCTACGAGCAGTACTTC.